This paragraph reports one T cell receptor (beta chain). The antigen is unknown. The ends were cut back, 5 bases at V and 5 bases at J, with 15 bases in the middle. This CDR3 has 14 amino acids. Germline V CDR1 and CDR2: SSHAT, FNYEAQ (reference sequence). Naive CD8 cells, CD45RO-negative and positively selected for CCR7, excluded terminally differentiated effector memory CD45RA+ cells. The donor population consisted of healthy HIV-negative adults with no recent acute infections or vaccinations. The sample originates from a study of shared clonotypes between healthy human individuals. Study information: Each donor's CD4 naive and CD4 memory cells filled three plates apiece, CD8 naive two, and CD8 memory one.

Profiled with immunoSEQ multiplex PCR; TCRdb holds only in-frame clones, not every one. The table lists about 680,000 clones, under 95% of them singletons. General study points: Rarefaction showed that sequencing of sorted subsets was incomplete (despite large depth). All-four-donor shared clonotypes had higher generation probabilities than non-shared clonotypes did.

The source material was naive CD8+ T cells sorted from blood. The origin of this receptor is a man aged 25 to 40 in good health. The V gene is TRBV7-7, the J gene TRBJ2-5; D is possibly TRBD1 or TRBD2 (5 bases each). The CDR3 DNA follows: TGTGCCAGCAGCGCGAGGGACGAGGGGGAGACCCAGTACTTC. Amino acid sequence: CASSARDEGETQYF.